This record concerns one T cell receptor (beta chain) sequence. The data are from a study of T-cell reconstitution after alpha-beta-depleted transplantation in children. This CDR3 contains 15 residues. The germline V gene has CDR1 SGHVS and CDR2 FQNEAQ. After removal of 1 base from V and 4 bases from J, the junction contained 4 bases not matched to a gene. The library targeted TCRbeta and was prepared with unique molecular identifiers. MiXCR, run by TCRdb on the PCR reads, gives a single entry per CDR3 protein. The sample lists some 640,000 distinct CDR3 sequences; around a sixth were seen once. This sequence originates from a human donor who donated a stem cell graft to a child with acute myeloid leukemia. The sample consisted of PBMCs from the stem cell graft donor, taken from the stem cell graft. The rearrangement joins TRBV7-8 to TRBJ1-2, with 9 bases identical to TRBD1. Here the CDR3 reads CASSLETGGFYGYTF. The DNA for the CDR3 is TGTGCCAGCAGCTTAGAAACAGGGGGCTTCTATGGCTACACCTTC.